The clone carrying this T cell receptor (beta chain) appeared many times. The antigen remains undetermined. V dropped 2 bases and J dropped 7 bases, with 12 bases sitting between them. Germline V lookup: CDR1 SGHRS, CDR2 YFSETQ. The CDR3 runs 13 residues. This entry is derived from a study of CD8 T cells in ankylosing spondylitis. Scientists made TCR beta libraries using quantitative 5'-RACE with molecular barcodes. MiXCR, run by TCRdb on the 5' RACE reads, gives a single entry per CDR3 protein. The repertoire consists of hundreds of thousands of distinct CDR3 sequences, with 10% to 15% occurring once and the leading ten covering 0.51%. General observations from the study: A motif in TCR beta, a set of several highly homologous variants, appeared characteristic of ankylosing spondylitis blood. Significant enrichment of disease-linked clones was reported in matched ankylosing spondylitis synovial fluid.

Sample: blood, either unsorted or a sorted T cell fraction (not recorded which). This sequence was found in a male donor with ankylosing spondylitis. J is TRBJ1-1 and V is TRBV5-1, with a tentative D call TRBD1 (5 bases). The CDR3 DNA follows: TGCGCCAGCAGCTTAATAGGGACTGGTGAAGCTTTCTTT. Translated: CASSLIGTGEAFF.